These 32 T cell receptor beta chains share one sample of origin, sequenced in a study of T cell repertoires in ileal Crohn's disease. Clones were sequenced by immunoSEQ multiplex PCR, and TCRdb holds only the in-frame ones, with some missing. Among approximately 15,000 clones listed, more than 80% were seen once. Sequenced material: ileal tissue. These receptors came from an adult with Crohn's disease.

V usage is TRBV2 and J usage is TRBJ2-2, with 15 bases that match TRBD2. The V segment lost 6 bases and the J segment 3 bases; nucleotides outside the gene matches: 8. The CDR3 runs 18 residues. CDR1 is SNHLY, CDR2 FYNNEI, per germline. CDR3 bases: TGTGCCAGCAGCCCACCGGGACTAGCGGGGGGCTACACCGGGGAGCTGTTTTTT. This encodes CASSPPGLAGGYTGELFF.

The DNA for the CDR3 is TGTGCCAGCAGCTTAGTGGGAGGCCTCACAGATACGCAGTATTTT. Translated, it gives CASSLVGGLTDTQYF. The chain couples TRBV7-2 to TRBJ2-3; D is possibly TRBD2 (6 bases). V was pared by 1 base and J by 2 bases, with 10 bases between. In germline, CDR1 is SGHTA, CDR2 FQGNSA. CDR3 length: 15 residues.

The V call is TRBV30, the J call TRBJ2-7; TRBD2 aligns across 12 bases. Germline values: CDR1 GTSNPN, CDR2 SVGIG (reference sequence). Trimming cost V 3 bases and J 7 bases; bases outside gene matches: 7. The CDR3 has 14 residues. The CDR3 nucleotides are TGTGCCTGGAGACTAGCGGGGGGTCGGCGTGAGCAGTACTTC. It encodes CAWRLAGGRREQYF.

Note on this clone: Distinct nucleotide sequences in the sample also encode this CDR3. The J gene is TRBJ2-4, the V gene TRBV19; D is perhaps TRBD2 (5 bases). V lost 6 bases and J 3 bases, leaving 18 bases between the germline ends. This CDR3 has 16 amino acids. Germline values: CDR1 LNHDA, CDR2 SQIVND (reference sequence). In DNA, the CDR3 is TGTGCCAGTAGCACACGACAAGCCGGAGGCAAAAACATTCAGTACTTC. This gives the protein CASSTRQAGGKNIQYF.

CDR3 sequence: CASSQSQGALSWETQYF. The CDR3 DNA follows: TGTGCCAGCAGCCAAAGCCAGGGGGCGCTTTCCTGGGAGACCCAGTACTTC. The rearrangement uses TRBV5-4 and TRBJ2-5, with 8 bases lining up with TRBD1. The CDR3 length is 17 residues. Germline V CDR1 and CDR2: SGHNT, YYREEE (reference sequence). Unmatched junction bases numbered 16, after V lost 4 bases and J lost 5 bases.

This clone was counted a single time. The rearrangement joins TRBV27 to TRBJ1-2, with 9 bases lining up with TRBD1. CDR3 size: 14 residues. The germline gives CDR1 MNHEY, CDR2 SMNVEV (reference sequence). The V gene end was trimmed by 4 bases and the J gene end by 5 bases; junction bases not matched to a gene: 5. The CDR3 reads CASSSADRGYGYTF. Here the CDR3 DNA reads TGTGCCAGCAGTTCCGCGGACAGGGGATATGGCTACACCTTC.

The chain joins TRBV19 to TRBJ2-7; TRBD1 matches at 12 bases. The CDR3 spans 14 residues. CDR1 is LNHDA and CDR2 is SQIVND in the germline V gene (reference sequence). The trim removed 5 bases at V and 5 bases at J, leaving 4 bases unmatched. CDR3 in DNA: TGTGCCAGTAGTGCCGGGACAGGGGGCAACGAGCAGTACGTC. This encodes CASSAGTGGNEQYV.

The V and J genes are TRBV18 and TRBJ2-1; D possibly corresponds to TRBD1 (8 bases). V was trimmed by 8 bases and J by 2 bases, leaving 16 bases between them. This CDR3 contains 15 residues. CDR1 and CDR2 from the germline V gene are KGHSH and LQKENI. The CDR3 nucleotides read TGTGCCAGCGCCGACACAGGGGGGGCCTACAATGAGCAGTTCTTC. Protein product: CASADTGGAYNEQFF.

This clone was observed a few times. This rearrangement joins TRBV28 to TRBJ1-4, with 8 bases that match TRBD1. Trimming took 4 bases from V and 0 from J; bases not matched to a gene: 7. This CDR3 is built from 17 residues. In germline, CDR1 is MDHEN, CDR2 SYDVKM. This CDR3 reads CASSSFDRGATNEKLFF. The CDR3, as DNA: TGTGCCAGCAGTTCCTTCGACAGGGGCGCAACTAATGAAAAACTGTTTTTT.

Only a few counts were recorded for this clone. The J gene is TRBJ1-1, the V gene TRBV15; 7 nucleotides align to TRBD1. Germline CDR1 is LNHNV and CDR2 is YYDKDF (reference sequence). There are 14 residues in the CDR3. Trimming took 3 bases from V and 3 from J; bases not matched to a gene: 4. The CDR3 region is CATSRPGQYTEAFF. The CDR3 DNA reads TGTGCCACCAGCAGGCCGGGACAGTACACTGAAGCTTTCTTT.

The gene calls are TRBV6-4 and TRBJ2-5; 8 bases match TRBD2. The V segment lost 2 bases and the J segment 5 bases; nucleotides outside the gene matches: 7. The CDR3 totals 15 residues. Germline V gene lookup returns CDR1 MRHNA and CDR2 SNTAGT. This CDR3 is CASSDTGGPGETQYF. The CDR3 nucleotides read TGTGCCAGCAGTGACACGGGGGGGCCAGGGGAGACCCAGTACTTC.

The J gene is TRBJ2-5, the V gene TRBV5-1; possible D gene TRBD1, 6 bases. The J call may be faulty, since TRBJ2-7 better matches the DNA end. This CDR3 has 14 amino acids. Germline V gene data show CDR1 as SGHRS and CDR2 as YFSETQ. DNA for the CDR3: TGCGCCAGCAGCACCGGACAGACCTCCTACGAGCAGTACTTC. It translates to CASSTGQTSYEQYF.

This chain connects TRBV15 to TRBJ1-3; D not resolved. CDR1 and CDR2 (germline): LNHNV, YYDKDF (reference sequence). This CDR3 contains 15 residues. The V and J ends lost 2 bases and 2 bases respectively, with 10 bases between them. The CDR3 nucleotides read TGTGCCACCAGCAGAAGGCGGGGAACTGGAAACACCATATATTTT. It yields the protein CATSRRRGTGNTIYF.

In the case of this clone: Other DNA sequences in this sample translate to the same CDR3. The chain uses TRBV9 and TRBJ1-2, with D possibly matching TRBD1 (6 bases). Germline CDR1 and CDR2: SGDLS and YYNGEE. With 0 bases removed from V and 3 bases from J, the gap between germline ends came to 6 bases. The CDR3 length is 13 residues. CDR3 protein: CASSVGQDYGYTF. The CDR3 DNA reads TGTGCCAGCAGCGTAGGACAGGACTATGGCTACACCTTC.

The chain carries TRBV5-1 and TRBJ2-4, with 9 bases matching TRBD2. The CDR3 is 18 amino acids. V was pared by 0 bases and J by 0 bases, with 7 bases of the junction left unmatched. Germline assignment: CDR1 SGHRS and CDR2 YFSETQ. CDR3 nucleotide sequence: TGCGCCAGCAGCTTGGCCGGGGCTAGCGGGAAAGCCAAAAACATTCAGTACTTC. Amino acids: CASSLAGASGKAKNIQYF.

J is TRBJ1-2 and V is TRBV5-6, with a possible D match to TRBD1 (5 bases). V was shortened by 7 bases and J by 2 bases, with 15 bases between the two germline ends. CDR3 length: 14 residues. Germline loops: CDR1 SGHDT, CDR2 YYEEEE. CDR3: CASPRARRNYGYTF. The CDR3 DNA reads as TGTGCCAGCCCCAGGGCCCGGAGAAACTATGGCTACACCTTC.

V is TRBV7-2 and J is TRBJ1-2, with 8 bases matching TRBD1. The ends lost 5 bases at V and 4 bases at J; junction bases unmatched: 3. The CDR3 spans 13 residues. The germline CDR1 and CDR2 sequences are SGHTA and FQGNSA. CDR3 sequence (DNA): TGTGCCAGCAGCCTACAGGGGGGCTATGGCTACACCTTC. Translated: CASSLQGGYGYTF.

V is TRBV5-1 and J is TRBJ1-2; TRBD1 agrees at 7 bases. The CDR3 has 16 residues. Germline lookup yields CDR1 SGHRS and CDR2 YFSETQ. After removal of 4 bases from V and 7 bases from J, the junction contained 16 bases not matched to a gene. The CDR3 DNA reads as TGCGCCAGCAGCGCCACAACAGGGGAGTTAGGTGGTGGCTACACCTTC. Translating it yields CASSATTGELGGGYTF.

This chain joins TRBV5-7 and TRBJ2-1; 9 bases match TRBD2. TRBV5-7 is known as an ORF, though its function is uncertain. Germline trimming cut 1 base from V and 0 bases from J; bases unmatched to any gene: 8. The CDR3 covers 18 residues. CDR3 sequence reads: CASSLLAGRSNSYNEQFF. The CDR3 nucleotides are TGTGCCAGCAGCTTGCTAGCGGGACGCTCGAACTCCTACAATGAGCAGTTCTTC.

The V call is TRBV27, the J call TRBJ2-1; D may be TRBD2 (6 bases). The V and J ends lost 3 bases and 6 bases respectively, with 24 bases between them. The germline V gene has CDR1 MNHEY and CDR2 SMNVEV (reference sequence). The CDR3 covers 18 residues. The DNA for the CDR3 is TGTGCCAGCAGTTTTGACAGCAGCCGGGAGCCCCTCAGCAATGAGCAGTTCTTC. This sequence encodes CASSFDSSREPLSNEQFF.

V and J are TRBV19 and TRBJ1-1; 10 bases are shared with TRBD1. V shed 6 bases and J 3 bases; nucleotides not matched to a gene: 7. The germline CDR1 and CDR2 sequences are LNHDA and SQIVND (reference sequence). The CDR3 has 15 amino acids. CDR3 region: CASRGQGRWDTEAFF. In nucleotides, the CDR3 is TGTGCCAGTAGGGGACAGGGGAGATGGGACACTGAAGCTTTCTTT.

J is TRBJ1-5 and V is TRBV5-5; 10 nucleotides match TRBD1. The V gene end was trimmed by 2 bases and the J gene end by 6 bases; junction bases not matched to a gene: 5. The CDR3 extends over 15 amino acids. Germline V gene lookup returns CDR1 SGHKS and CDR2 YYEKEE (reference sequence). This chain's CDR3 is CASSLGQGGGQPQHF. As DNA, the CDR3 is TGTGCCAGCAGCTTAGGACAGGGGGGTGGTCAGCCCCAGCATTTT.

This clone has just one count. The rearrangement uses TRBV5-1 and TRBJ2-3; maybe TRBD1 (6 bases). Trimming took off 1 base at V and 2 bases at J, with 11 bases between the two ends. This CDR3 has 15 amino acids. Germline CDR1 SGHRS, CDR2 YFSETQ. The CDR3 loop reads CASSLRGQPTDTQYF. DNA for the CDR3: TGCGCCAGCAGCTTGAGAGGACAGCCCACAGATACGCAGTATTTT.

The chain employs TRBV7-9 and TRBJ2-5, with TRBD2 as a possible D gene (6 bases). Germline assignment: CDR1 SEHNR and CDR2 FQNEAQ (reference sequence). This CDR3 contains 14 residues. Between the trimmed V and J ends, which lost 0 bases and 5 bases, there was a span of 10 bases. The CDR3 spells CASSLASSVETQYF. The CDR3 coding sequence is TGTGCCAGCAGCTTAGCGTCTAGCGTCGAGACCCAGTACTTC.

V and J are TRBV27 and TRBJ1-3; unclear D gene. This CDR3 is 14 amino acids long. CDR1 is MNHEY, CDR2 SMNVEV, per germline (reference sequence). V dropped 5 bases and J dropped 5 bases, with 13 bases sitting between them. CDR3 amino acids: CASSLAGDRNTIYF. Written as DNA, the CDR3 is TGTGCCAGCAGTCTAGCGGGTGATAGAAACACCATATATTTT.

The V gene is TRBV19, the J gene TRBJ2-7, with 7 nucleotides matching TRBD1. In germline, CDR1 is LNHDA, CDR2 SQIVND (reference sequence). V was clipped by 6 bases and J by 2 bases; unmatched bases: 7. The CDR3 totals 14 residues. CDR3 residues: CASSPTGIPYEQYF. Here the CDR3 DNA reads TGTGCCAGTAGCCCGACAGGGATCCCCTACGAGCAGTACTTC. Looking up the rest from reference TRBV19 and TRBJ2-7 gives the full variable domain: DGGITQSPKYLFRKEGQNVTLSCEQNLNHDAMYWYRQDPGQGLRLIYYSQIVNDFQKGDIAEGYSVSREKKESFPLTVTSAQKNPTAFYLCASSPTGIPYEQYFGPGTRLTVT.

The CDR3 nucleotides are TGTGCCAGCAGCCCCAGGACTAGCGGGAGATTTGATACGCAGTATTTT. It is translated as CASSPRTSGRFDTQYF. The V call is TRBV11-2, the J call TRBJ2-3; 13 bases map to TRBD2. V trimming: 5 bases; J trimming: 6 bases; junction bases outside the gene matches: 8. The CDR3 has 16 residues. CDR1 and CDR2 from the germline V gene are SGHAT and FQNNGV. Full variable domain (missing parts from reference TRBV11-2 and TRBJ2-3): EAGVAQSPRYKIIEKRQSVAFWCNPISGHATLYWYQQILGQGPKLLIQFQNNGVVDDSQLPKDRFSAERLKGVDSTLKIQPAKLEDSAVYLCASSPRTSGRFDTQYFGPGTRLTVL.

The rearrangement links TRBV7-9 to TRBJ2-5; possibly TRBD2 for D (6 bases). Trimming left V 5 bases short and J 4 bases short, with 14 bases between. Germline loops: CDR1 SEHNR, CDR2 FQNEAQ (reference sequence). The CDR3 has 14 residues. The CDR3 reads CASSGSGVPETQYF. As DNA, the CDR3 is TGTGCCAGCAGCGGCTCGGGAGTACCAGAGACCCAGTACTTC.

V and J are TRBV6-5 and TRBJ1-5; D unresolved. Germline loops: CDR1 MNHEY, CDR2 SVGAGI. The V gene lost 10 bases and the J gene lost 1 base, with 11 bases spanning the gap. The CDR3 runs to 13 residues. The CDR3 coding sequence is TGTGCCACAGGTGGGGAGAGCAATCAGCCCCAGCATTTT. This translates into CATGGESNQPQHF.

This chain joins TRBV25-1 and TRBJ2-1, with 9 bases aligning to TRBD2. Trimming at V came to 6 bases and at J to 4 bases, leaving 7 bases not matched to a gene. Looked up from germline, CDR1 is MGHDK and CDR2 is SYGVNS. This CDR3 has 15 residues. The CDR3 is CASRQAGGSYNEQFF. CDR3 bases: TGTGCCAGCAGACAGGCGGGAGGGTCGTACAATGAGCAGTTCTTC.

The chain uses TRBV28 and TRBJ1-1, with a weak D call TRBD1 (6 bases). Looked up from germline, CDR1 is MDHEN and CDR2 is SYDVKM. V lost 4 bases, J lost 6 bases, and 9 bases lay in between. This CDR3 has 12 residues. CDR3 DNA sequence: TGTGCCAGCAGTTCACAGGGAGCTGAAGCTTTCTTT. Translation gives CASSSQGAEAFF.

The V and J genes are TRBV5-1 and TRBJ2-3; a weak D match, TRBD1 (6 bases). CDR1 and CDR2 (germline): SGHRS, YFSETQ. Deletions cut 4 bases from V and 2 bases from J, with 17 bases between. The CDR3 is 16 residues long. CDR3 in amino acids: CASSRAQGWNTDTQYF. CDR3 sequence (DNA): TGCGCCAGCAGCCGCGCCCAGGGGTGGAACACAGATACGCAGTATTTT.